This TCR beta chain was sequenced in a study of T cell repertoires in cytomegalovirus infection. In its sample, this clonotype was seen a few times. V gave up 5 bases and J gave up 4 bases, with 11 bases separating them. CDR3 length: 13 residues. Germline CDR1 and CDR2: SGHNT and YENEEA. MiXCR, run by TCRdb on the reads, gives a single entry per CDR3 protein. The data contain a few hundred thousand distinct CDR3 sequences, 9.5% of them singletons. V gene TRBV11-3 combines with J gene TRBJ2-5; D is unclear. Sample: PBMCs. The clonotype originates from a human donor in good health (CMV status not recorded). Some clones in this sample may be carry-over from other donors' samples. CDR3 nucleotides: TGTGCCAGCAGCCTCTCTCCGGTAGAGACCCAGTACTTC. Translated, it gives CASSLSPVETQYF.